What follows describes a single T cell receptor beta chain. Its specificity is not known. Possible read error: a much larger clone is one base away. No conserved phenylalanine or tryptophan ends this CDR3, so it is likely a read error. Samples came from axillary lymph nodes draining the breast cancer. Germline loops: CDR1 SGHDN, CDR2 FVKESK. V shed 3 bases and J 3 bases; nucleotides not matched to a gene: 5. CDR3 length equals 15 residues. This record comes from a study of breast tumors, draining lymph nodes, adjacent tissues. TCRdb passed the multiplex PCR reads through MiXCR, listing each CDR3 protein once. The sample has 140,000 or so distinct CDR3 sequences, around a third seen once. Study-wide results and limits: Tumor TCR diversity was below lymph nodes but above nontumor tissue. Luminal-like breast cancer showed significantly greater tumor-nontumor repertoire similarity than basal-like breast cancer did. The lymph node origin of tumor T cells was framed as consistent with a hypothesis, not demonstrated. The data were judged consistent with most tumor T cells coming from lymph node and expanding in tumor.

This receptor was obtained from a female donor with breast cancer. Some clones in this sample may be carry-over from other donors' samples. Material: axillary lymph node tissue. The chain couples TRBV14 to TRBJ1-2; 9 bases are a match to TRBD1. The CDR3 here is CASSHVGQGYYGYTV. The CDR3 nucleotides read TGTGCCAGCAGCCACGTGGGACAGGGCTACTATGGCTACACCGTC.